This is a list of T cell receptor beta chains from one sample in a study of blood T cell repertoires in COVID-19. Repertoires were generated with immunoSEQ multiplex PCR, while TCRdb's copy carries only in-frame clones and drops some. The sample lists around 100,000 clones; around 93% were seen once. What was sequenced was peripheral blood. Receptors originate from a human donor with active COVID-19. The donor label of this sample is uncertain. CDR3s include the opening cysteine and the closing phenylalanine or tryptophan. D genes are given only for firm matches. The size of a clone is reported for some rows only, either as once, few or many, or as a class for expanded clones.

V gene: TRBV28
clone size: .
J gene: TRBJ2-3
D gene: TRBD1
CDR3 protein: CASNIKLGTGADTQYF
CDR3 DNA: TGTGCCAGCAATATTAAGCTCGGGACAGGGGCAGATACGCAGTATTTT

V gene: TRBV5-4
clone size: .
J gene: TRBJ1-2
D gene: TRBD1
CDR3 protein: CASSFDREHGYTF
CDR3 DNA: TGTGCCAGCAGCTTCGACAGGGAGCATGGCTACACCTTC

V gene: TRBV3-1/TRBV3-2
clone size: .
J gene: TRBJ1-6
D gene: .
CDR3 protein: CASSQVGNRVSPLHF
CDR3 DNA: TGTGCCAGCAGCCAAGTTGGCAACAGGGTCTCACCCCTCCACTTT

V gene: TRBV5-1
clone size: once
J gene: TRBJ2-7
D gene: .
CDR3 protein: CASSFLPVAYEQYF
CDR3 DNA: TGCGCCAGCAGCTTCCTCCCCGTTGCCTACGAGCAGTACTTC

V gene: TRBV7-9
clone size: once
J gene: TRBJ2-5
D gene: TRBD2
CDR3 protein: CASIGTSGERETQYF
CDR3 DNA: TGTGCCAGCATCGGGACTAGCGGGGAGAGAGAGACCCAGTACTTC

V gene: TRBV20-1
clone size: .
J gene: TRBJ1-5
D gene: .
CDR3 protein: CSASEDQPQHF
CDR3 DNA: TGCAGTGCTTCAGAGGATCAGCCCCAGCATTTT

V gene: TRBV5-5
clone size: .
J gene: TRBJ1-1
D gene: TRBD1
CDR3 protein: CASSLKTGSTEAFF
CDR3 DNA: TGTGCCAGCAGCCTAAAGACAGGGAGCACTGAAGCTTTCTTT

V gene: TRBV28
clone size: .
J gene: TRBJ1-5
D gene: TRBD1
CDR3 protein: CASSFPRGLGQPQHF
CDR3 DNA: TGTGCCAGCAGTTTTCCGAGGGGGCTGGGTCAGCCCCAGCATTTT

V gene: TRBV29-1
clone size: .
J gene: TRBJ2-5
D gene: TRBD2
CDR3 protein: CSVATSGGAETQYF
CDR3 DNA: TGCAGCGTTGCGACTAGCGGGGGGGCGGAGACCCAGTACTTC

V gene: TRBV10-1
clone size: few
J gene: TRBJ1-4
D gene: .
CDR3 protein: CASRILGEVQKLFF
CDR3 DNA: TGCGCCAGCAGGATACTTGGAGAGGTGCAGAAACTGTTTTTT

V gene: TRBV11-1
clone size: .
J gene: TRBJ2-7
D gene: TRBD1
CDR3 protein: CASSSPWTGTSYEQYF
CDR3 DNA: TGTGCCAGCAGTTCTCCGTGGACAGGGACCTCCTACGAGCAGTACTTC

V gene: TRBV10-1
clone size: .
J gene: TRBJ2-1
D gene: .
CDR3 protein: CASSGTKSINEQFF
CDR3 DNA: TGCGCCAGCAGTGGGACAAAGTCCATCAATGAGCAGTTCTTC

V gene: TRBV7-7
clone size: .
J gene: TRBJ2-3
D gene: TRBD2
CDR3 protein: CASSPTSGGSTDTQYF
CDR3 DNA: TGTGCCAGCAGCCCGACTAGCGGGGGGAGCACAGATACGCAGTATTTT

V gene: TRBV7-6
clone size: .
J gene: TRBJ2-3
D gene: TRBD2
CDR3 protein: CASSQGTSVGADTQYF
CDR3 DNA: TGTGCCAGCAGCCAAGGGACTAGCGTTGGGGCAGATACGCAGTATTTT